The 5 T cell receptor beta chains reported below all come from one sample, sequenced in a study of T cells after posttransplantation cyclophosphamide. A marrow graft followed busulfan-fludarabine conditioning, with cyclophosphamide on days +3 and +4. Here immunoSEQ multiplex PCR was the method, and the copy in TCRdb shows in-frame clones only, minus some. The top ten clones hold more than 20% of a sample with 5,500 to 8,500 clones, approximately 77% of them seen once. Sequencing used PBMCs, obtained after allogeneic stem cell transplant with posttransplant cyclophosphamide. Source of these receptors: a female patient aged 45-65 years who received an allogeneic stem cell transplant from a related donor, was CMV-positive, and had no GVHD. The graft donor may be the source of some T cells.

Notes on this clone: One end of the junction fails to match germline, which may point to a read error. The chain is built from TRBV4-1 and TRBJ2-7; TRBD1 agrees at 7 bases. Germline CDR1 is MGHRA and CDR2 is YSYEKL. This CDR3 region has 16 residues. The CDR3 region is CASSQDPRGTSYEQYF. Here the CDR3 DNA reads TGTGCCAGCAGCCAAGATCCCAGGGGGACATCCTACGAGCAGTACTTC.

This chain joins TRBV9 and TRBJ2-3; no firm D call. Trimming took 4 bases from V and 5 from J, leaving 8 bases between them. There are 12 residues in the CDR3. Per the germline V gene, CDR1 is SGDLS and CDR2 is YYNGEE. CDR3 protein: CASSQLVDTQYF. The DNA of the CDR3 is TGTGCCAGCAGCCAACTGGTAGATACGCAGTATTTT.

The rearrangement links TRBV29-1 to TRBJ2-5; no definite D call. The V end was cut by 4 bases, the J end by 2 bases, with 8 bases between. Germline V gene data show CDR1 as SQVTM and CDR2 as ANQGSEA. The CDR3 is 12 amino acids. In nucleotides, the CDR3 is TGCAGCGTTGTTCAGTCACAAGAGACCCAGTACTTC. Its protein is CSVVQSQETQYF.

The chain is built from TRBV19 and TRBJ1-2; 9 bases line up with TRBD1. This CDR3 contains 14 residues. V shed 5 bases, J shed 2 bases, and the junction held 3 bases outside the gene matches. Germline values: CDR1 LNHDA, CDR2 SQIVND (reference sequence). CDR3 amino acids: CASSSTGGNYGYTF. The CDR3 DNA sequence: TGTGCCAGTAGTTCGACAGGGGGAAACTATGGCTACACCTTC.

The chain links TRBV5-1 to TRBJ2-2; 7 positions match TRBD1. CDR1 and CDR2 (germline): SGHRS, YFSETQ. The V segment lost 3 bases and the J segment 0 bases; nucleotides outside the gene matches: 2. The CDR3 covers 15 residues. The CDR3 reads CASSWDSSNTGELFF. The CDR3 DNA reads TGCGCCAGCAGCTGGGACAGCTCGAACACCGGGGAGCTGTTTTTT.